This T cell receptor (beta chain) appears in the sequencing data of a study of OX40 agonist ivuxolimab in advanced cancers. In the study overall: Every 2 weeks, ivuxolimab was infused into the patients intravenously at between 0.01 and 10 mg/kg. Broader study findings: Normalized T-cell clonal expansion was also low in a subset of nonresponders. CD4+ and CD8+ blood T cells expanded clonally by week 6 at 0.1 to 3.0 mg/kg.

For this clone: Antigen: not known.

Method: immunoSEQ multiplex PCR; TCRdb's copy keeps in-frame clones and lacks some. Of around 99,000 clones listed, nearly 90% are singletons. The CDR3 is 20 residues long. Germline CDR1 and CDR2: LGHNA and YNFKEQ. V was pared by 3 bases and J by 0 bases, with 18 bases of the junction left unmatched. Sampling times: baseline, cycle 4 day 1, cycle 7 day 1. Sample: CD4+ or CD8+ T cells sorted from blood, taken in a trial of the OX40 agonist ivuxolimab. The sequence was collected from an adult with an advanced solid tumor such as melanoma, head and neck, liver or kidney cancer. The chain combines TRBV4-2 with TRBJ2-7; TRBD2 matches 9 bases. The CDR3 DNA follows: TGTGCCAGCAGCCAGGCCCCTTTCGGGGGCGGGGGGGGTAGCTCCTACGAGCAGTACTTC. This codes for CASSQAPFGGGGGSSYEQYF.